The rows below give T cell receptor beta chains drawn from one sample of a study of blood T cell repertoires in COVID-19. Here immunoSEQ multiplex PCR was the method, and the copy in TCRdb shows in-frame clones only, minus some. Seen here are 430,000 or so clones, around 87% observed once, and the top ten hold about 1.7%. Sequencing was done on a sample of PBMCs or T cells enriched from blood (not recorded which). The receptors were gathered from a woman aged 40-49 years who had recovered from COVID-19. The CDR3 runs from the conserved cysteine through the conserved F or W. The D gene is left open where the match is weak. A row's size may be missing; if present it is once, few, many or a size class.

D	V	length	size	J	DNA	CDR3
NA	TRBV5-8	14	few	TRBJ1-1	TGTGCCAGCAGCTTGGATGACCGGGACACTGAAGCTTTCTTT	CASSLDDRDTEAFF
NA	TRBV7-9	19	NA	TRBJ2-2	TGTGCCAGCAGCTTAAAAGGGGGAGTTACCCTCCTAAACACCGGGGAGCTGTTTTTT	CASSLKGGVTLLNTGELFF
NA	TRBV3-1/TRBV3-2	17	few	TRBJ1-3	TGTGCCAGCAGCCAAGATCCGCTGCAGGTGTTTAGGAACACCATATATTTT	CASSQDPLQVFRNTIYF
NA	TRBV19	14	few	TRBJ2-3	TGTGCCAGTAGTATAGGCTACAGCACAGATACGCAGTATTTT	CASSIGYSTDTQYF
TRBD1	TRBV24-1	17	NA	TRBJ1-5	TGTGCCACCAGTGGCCCGAGGACAGGAGGGAGCAATCAGCCCCAGCATTTT	CATSGPRTGGSNQPQHF
NA	TRBV4-3	16	NA	TRBJ2-7	TGCGCCAGCAGCCAAGCTAGGGGGGGGGTCGGCTACGAGCAGTACTTC	CASSQARGGVGYEQYF
TRBD1	TRBV5-1	16	NA	TRBJ1-1	TGCGCCAGCAGCTTGGCCAACGACTGGGACAGACCTGAAGCTTTCTTT	CASSLANDWDRPEAFF
TRBD2	TRBV6-5	15	NA	TRBJ2-1	TGTGCCAGCAGTCCGACTAGCCGTACCTACAATGAGCAGTTCTTC	CASSPTSRTYNEQFF
NA	TRBV27	16	NA	TRBJ1-1	TGTGCCAGCAGTTTAGGACACTCAGGGCCGAGCACTGAAGCTTTCTTT	CASSLGHSGPSTEAFF
NA	TRBV5-6	14	NA	TRBJ2-3	TGTGCCAGCAGCTCCGGGATCCTGTCGGATACGCAGTATTTT	CASSSGILSDTQYF
NA	TRBV19	15	once	TRBJ1-2	TGTGCCAGTAGTATAAGGGCAGGGGCTAACTATGGCTACACCTTC	CASSIRAGANYGYTF
NA	TRBV11-2	14	once	TRBJ2-1	TGTGCCAGCAGCTTAGAAACTAGTTTCCATGAGCAGTTCTTC	CASSLETSFHEQFF
NA	TRBV4-2	18	NA	TRBJ1-4	TGTGCCAGCAGCCAAGTCATGTTTGTGGCAGGGTCGAATGAAAAACTGTTTTTT	CASSQVMFVAGSNEKLFF
NA	TRBV19	19	many	TRBJ1-5	TGTGCCAGTAGTCTGCCCCAAGGGGTAGGATTGTATGGCAATCAGCCCCAGCATTTT	CASSLPQGVGLYGNQPQHF
TRBD2	TRBV2	12	NA	TRBJ2-1	TGTGCCAGCGCCGAACTAGCGGATGAGCAGTTCTTC	CASAELADEQFF
NA	TRBV29-1	13	NA	TRBJ1-5	TGCAGCGTTGTCACAGGCTTCAATCAGCCCCAGCATTTT	CSVVTGFNQPQHF
TRBD2	TRBV5-1	17	NA	TRBJ2-3	TGCGCCAGCAGTCCCTCAATAGCGGGGACGGGCCCCGATACGCAGTATTTT	CASSPSIAGTGPDTQYF
TRBD2	TRBV19	15	NA	TRBJ2-7	TGTGCCAGTAGTTATCGGACTAGCGGGAGTACCGAGCAGTACTTC	CASSYRTSGSTEQYF
TRBD2	TRBV7-2	14	NA	TRBJ2-7	TGTGCCAGCAGCCGGGGACTAGCCTTTTACGAGCAGTACTTC	CASSRGLAFYEQYF
NA	TRBV10-3	16	NA	TRBJ2-1	TGTGCCATCAGTGAGTCGACAGGGAGGCAGTACAATGAGCAGTTCTTC	CAISESTGRQYNEQFF
NA	TRBV5-1	15	NA	TRBJ1-1	TGCGCCAGCAGCTTCCTCCAGGGGCAGGGCACTGAAGCTTTCTTT	CASSFLQGQGTEAFF
TRBD1	TRBV2	14	NA	TRBJ1-6	TGTGCCAGCAGGATGGACAGGGGAGATTCACCCCTCCACTTT	CASRMDRGDSPLHF
NA	TRBV20-1	11	NA	TRBJ2-1	TGCAGTGCTAGAGATCGGGGAGGGCAGTTCTTC	CSARDRGGQFF
TRBD2	TRBV11-3	15	NA	TRBJ2-1	TGTGCCAGCAGCTTAGCAGGCGGGAGCATGCATGAGCAGTTCTTC	CASSLAGGSMHEQFF
NA	TRBV20-1	11	NA	TRBJ2-7	TGCAGTGCTAGCAGGCCCTACGAGCAGTACTTC	CSASRPYEQYF
TRBD1	TRBV5-4	15	NA	TRBJ2-4	TGTGCCAGCAGCCTGATGACAGGGGTTAAAAACATTCAGTACTTC	CASSLMTGVKNIQYF
TRBD2	TRBV15	16	NA	TRBJ2-1	TGTGCCACCAGCAGACTCGGGACTAGCACGTTGGATGAGCAGTTCTTC	CATSRLGTSTLDEQFF